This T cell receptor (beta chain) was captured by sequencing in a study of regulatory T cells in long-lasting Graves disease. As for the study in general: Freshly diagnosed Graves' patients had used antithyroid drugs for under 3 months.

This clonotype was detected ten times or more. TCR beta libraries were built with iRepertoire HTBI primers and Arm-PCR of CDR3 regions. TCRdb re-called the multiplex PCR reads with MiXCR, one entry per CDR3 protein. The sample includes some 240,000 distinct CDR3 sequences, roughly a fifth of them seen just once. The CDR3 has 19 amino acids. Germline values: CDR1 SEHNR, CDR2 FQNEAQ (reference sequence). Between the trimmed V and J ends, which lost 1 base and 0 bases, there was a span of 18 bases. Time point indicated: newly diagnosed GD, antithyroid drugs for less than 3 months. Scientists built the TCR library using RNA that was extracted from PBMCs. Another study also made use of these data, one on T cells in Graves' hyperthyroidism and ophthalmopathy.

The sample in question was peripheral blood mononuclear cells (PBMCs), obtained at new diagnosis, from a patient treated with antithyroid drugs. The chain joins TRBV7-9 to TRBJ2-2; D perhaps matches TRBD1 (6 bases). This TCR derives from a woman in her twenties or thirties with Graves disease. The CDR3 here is CASSLGTAWDTANTGELFF. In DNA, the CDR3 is TGTGCCAGCAGCTTAGGGACCGCTTGGGACACCGCGAACACCGGGGAGCTGTTTTTT.